This is a list of T cell receptor beta chains from one sample in a study of T cell responses to AZD1222 COVID-19 vaccine. The protocol was immunoSEQ multiplex PCR, while the TCRdb copy is restricted to in-frame clones and leaves out a portion. Of about 110,000 clones in the sample, roughly 86% were seen once. This specimen was peripheral blood, taken on day 0 of AZD1222 vaccination. The receptors were gathered from an adult in good health. Each CDR3 is given with its conserved first and last residue. The order of the fields is J gene, D gene, clone size, V gene, CDR3 protein, CDR3 DNA. A D gene is named only where the DNA matches it firmly. Size is stated for part of the rows, as once, few or many counts, or as a class when the clone is expanded.

TRBJ1-2,NA,NA,TRBV5-6,CASQGFLNYGYTF,TGTGCCAGCCAAGGGTTTTTAAACTATGGCTACACCTTC
TRBJ2-5,NA,NA,TRBV11-1,CASSLLGTYQETQYF,TGTGCCAGCAGCTTATTAGGCACGTACCAAGAGACCCAGTACTTC
TRBJ1-4,TRBD1,NA,TRBV6-6,CASSPNTGTGELNEKLFF,TGTGCCAGCAGTCCCAATACCGGGACAGGGGAACTTAATGAAAAACTGTTTTTT
TRBJ1-2,NA,NA,TRBV7-2,CASSPGPREYGYTF,TGTGCCAGCAGCCCGGGCCCCCGGGAGTATGGCTACACCTTC
TRBJ2-1,NA,NA,TRBV9,CASSVEGGQFNEQFF,TGTGCCAGCAGCGTAGAAGGGGGGCAGTTCAATGAGCAGTTCTTC
TRBJ1-2,NA,once,TRBV30,CAWAPSQTAHGYTF,TGTGCCTGGGCACCCTCACAGACAGCCCATGGCTACACCTTC
TRBJ2-5,TRBD2,few,TRBV7-7,CASSPGLAGAQETQYF,TGTGCCAGCAGCCCGGGACTAGCGGGGGCCCAAGAGACCCAGTACTTC
TRBJ1-4,NA,NA,TRBV27,CASSIDYRAGMWEKLFF,TGTGCCAGCAGTATAGACTACCGCGCGGGGATGTGGGAAAAACTGTTTTTT
TRBJ1-5,NA,NA,TRBV4-2,CASSPGQGANQPQHF,TGTGCCAGCAGCCCAGGCCAGGGTGCCAATCAGCCCCAGCATTTT
TRBJ2-2,TRBD2,NA,TRBV5-4,CASSDQLATGELFF,TGTGCCAGCAGCGACCAACTAGCGACCGGGGAGCTGTTTTTT
TRBJ2-5,NA,NA,TRBV7-9,CASSLIPGAPGETQYF,TGTGCCAGCAGCTTAATTCCGGGGGCCCCTGGGGAGACCCAGTACTTC
TRBJ2-5,TRBD2,once,TRBV25-1,CASSESSGSGTQYF,TGTGCCAGCAGTGAATCTAGCGGTTCTGGGACCCAGTACTTC
TRBJ1-2,NA,NA,TRBV6-4,CASSAGRGGYGYTF,TGTGCCAGCAGTGCCGGCAGGGGAGGATATGGCTACACCTTC
TRBJ1-2,NA,NA,TRBV5-6,CASNLRANYGYTF,TGTGCCAGCAACCTCAGAGCTAACTATGGCTACACCTTC
TRBJ2-5,NA,NA,TRBV7-2,CASRPSGVMGGGAQYF,TGTGCCAGCAGACCCTCCGGGGTGATGGGTGGGGGTGCCCAGTACTTC
TRBJ1-5,NA,NA,TRBV28,CASSFYLQDSWSQPQHF,TGTGCCAGCAGTTTTTACCTTCAGGACAGCTGGAGTCAGCCCCAGCATTTT